A single sample gave rise to the 8 T cell receptor beta chains below, sequenced in a study of T cells of healthy individuals. TCRdb used MiXCR to reprocess the 5' RACE reads, holding one entry per CDR3 protein. The sample shows around 53,000 distinct CDR3 sequences, over 12% of them seen only once. These receptors originate from a human donor in good health.

The chain carries TRBV7-2 and TRBJ1-3, with D uncertain. The CDR3 extends over 16 amino acids. Germline CDR1 reads SGHTA; CDR2 reads FQGNSA. V dropped 1 base and J dropped 0 bases, with 10 bases sitting between them. The CDR3, as DNA: TGTGCCAGCAGCTTAGGTACAGTTTCCTCTGGAAACACCATATATTTT. It yields the protein CASSLGTVSSGNTIYF. The whole variable domain, remainder taken from reference TRBV7-2 and TRBJ1-3, is GAGVSQSPSNKVTEKGKDVELRCDPISGHTALYWYRQSLGQGLEFLIYFQGNSAPDKSGLPSDRFSAERTGGSVSTLTIQRTQQEDSAVYLCASSLGTVSSGNTIYFGEGSWLTVV.

This clonotype was picked up many times. This chain joins TRBV7-2 and TRBJ2-7, with a tentative D call TRBD2 (6 bases). Germline CDR1 SGHTA, CDR2 FQGNSA. This CDR3 spans 14 amino acids. Trimming removed 5 bases from V and 2 bases from J, with 13 bases in between. CDR3 nucleotide sequence: TGTGCCAGCAGCCCCGGTAGCGGACCCTACGAGCAGTACTTC. Protein product: CASSPGSGPYEQYF.

There are many counts of this clonotype. The CDR3, as DNA: TGTGCCGCACGACAGGGGCAGAACACTGAAGCTTTCTTT. This encodes CAARQGQNTEAFF. The chain employs TRBV24-1 and TRBJ1-1; 8 bases fit TRBD1. V was clipped by 12 bases and J by 1 base; unmatched bases: 6. This CDR3 spans 13 amino acids. Germline assignment: CDR1 KGHDR and CDR2 SFDVKD.

This sequence joins TRBV5-1 and TRBJ1-1, with 8 positions matching TRBD1. From germline, CDR1 is SGHRS and CDR2 YFSETQ. The CDR3 is 15 residues long. Germline trimming cut 4 bases from V and 5 bases from J; bases unmatched to any gene: 10. As DNA, the CDR3 is TGCGCCAGCAGCACTGGACAGGGTGGGGGAACTGAAGCTTTCTTT. Translation gives CASSTGQGGGTEAFF.

This clonotype came up a few times. The rearrangement joins TRBV9 to TRBJ1-2; no firm D call. The CDR3 has 15 amino acids. Trimming cost V 0 bases and J 0 bases, with 9 bases left between them. CDR1 and CDR2 (germline): SGDLS, YYNGEE. The chain's CDR3 is CASSVGSLANYGYTF. The CDR3 bases are TGTGCCAGCAGCGTAGGAAGTCTGGCTAACTATGGCTACACCTTC.

The rearrangement uses TRBV6-6 and TRBJ2-5; 10 bases match TRBD2. The V segment lost 2 bases and the J segment 1 base; nucleotides outside the gene matches: 4. The CDR3 sequence is 16 residues long. Germline CDR1 MNHNY, CDR2 SVGAGI (reference sequence). CDR3: CASSYVASGGQETQYF. The CDR3 bases are TGTGCCAGCAGTTACGTGGCTAGCGGGGGCCAAGAGACCCAGTACTTC.

This chain joins TRBV4-3 and TRBJ2-7; 7 bases line up with TRBD1. This CDR3 spans 13 amino acids. V shed 1 base and J 5 bases; nucleotides not matched to a gene: 2. Germline CDR1 is LGHNA and CDR2 is YSLEER. CDR3 sequence (DNA): TGCGCCAGCAGCCAAGGCCAGGGGGACGAGCAGTACTTC. Translating gives CASSQGQGDEQYF.

A few counts support this clonotype. The genes are TRBV12-3 or TRBV12-4 and TRBJ2-3; D may be TRBD1 (6 bases). The germline V and J ends were trimmed by 4 bases and 0 bases, with 11 bases remaining between them. The CDR3 totals 15 residues. The CDR3 region is CASSSGTSSTDTQYF. The CDR3 coding sequence is TGTGCCAGCAGTTCCGGGACATCGAGCACAGATACGCAGTATTTT.